The T cell receptor (beta chain) under discussion was sequenced for a study of T-cell reconstitution after alpha-beta-depleted transplantation in children. At least ten counts were recorded for this clonotype. Its target is unknown. The CDR3 has 13 residues. Trimming removed 6 bases from V and 4 bases from J; junction bases left unmatched: 4. Broader study findings: Several hundred graft clones that had expanded were reportedly the source of alpha-beta T cells about two months after transplant. The study traced high day-60 TCRbeta diversity in some patients to surviving recipient T cells and thymic progenitors.

Preparation of the TCRbeta library used unique molecular identifiers. One entry per CDR3 protein, called by TCRdb with MiXCR from the PCR reads. The sample holds 180,000 or so distinct CDR3 sequences, around 5.9% seen once. The source was PBMCs, collected before TCRalphabeta/CD19-depleted stem cell transplant. The chain is built from TRBV12-3 or TRBV12-4 and TRBJ2-5, with TRBD1 matching 8 bases. This receptor was identified in a girl less than two years old with combined immunodeficiency, due to receive a stem cell transplant. The chain's CDR3 is CASRLTGGETQYF. CDR3 coding DNA: TGTGCCAGCAGACTTACAGGGGGAGAGACCCAGTACTTC.